This T cell receptor (beta chain) is from a study of identical twins. Comment on this clonotype: Its cognate antigen is unknown.

V was cut by 4 bases and J by 4 bases, with 16 bases left in between. CDR1 and CDR2 from the germline V gene are MNHEY and SVGAGI. This CDR3 has 15 amino acids. Template switching created a universal primer site, and the cDNA included unique molecular identifiers. TCRdb redid the calling of the 5' RACE reads with MiXCR, one entry per CDR3 protein. The sample yields 250,000 or so distinct CDR3 sequences, roughly 13% seen once. Findings and limits, study-wide: Shared out-of-frame alpha sequences (those common to twins) showed excess low generation probability.

The same sample was also studied in work on yellow fever vaccine responses in identical twins. That work adds: Vaccine-induced T cell responses in twins were reportedly observed to appear partly convergent, partly personalized.

This rearrangement joins TRBV6-5 to TRBJ1-1; tentatively, D is TRBD1 (5 bases). The clonotype comes from a woman aged 18-35 years in good health. The sample was memory (CD45RO+) T cells sorted from blood. This chain's CDR3 is CASSSGQGGVTEAFF. Here the CDR3 DNA reads TGTGCCAGCAGTTCTGGGCAGGGAGGTGTCACTGAAGCTTTCTTT.